These 27 T cell receptor beta chains came from one sample sequenced in a study of T cells in women clearing cervical HPV infection. The data were produced by immunoSEQ multiplex PCR, yet TCRdb's version contains in-frame clones alone and is incomplete. The data include more than 25,000 clones; the top ten clones carry around 10%. Sequencing was carried out using blood buffy coat. These receptors originate from a woman aged 18 to 69 with a cervical HPV16 infection that either progressed to CIN3+ or cleared (not recorded which).

Worth noting for this clone: With the read ending 3 residues before the CDR3 end, the germline J gene is used to fill in that end. The chain recombines TRBV20-1 with TRBJ2-7; 10 bases map to TRBD2. Germline CDR1 and CDR2: DFQATT and SNEGSKA (reference sequence). There are 17 residues in the CDR3. V gave up 3 bases and J gave up 6 bases; unmatched junction bases: 17. CDR3 DNA, as far as it was read: TGCAGTGCTAGGGACGGCAGGCTCCTAGCGGGAGAAGGCGAG. It is translated as CSARDGRLLAGEGE. The whole CDR3 sequence reads CSARDGRLLAGEGEQYF.

Concerning this clone itself: The read ends 3 residues shy of where the CDR3 ends; the end is completed using the germline J gene. J is TRBJ2-7 and V is TRBV7-2; 7 nucleotides line up with TRBD1. The V gene's germline CDR1 is SGHTA and CDR2 FQGNSA. The CDR3 loop spans 14 amino acids. V shed 4 bases, J shed 2 bases, and the junction held 5 bases outside the gene matches. This CDR3 is CASSSQQGTYEQYF. CDR3 DNA, as far as it was read: TGTGCCAGCAGCTCACAACAGGGGACCTACGAG.

Of note for this clone: The read gets to within 3 residues of the CDR3 end, and the germline J gene fills in the rest. This chain joins TRBV7-9 and TRBJ1-2, with TRBD1 matching over 8 bases. V shed 3 bases and J 3 bases; nucleotides not matched to a gene: 6. The CDR3 sequence is 15 residues long. Germline V gene data show CDR1 as SEHNR and CDR2 as FQNEAQ (reference sequence). CDR3 bases read: TGTGCCAGCAGCTTGGACAGGGTTCGAGACTATGGC. Amino acids: CASSLDRVRDYG. The full CDR3 protein is CASSLDRVRDYGYTF.

As to this clone: The CDR3 goes on 3 residues after the read ends, and that part is filled in from the germline J gene. The gene calls are TRBV2 and TRBJ1-4; maybe TRBD1 (5 bases). Germline CDR1 SNHLY, CDR2 FYNNEI. The CDR3 contains 15 residues. Partial CDR3 DNA: TGTGCCAGCATTACGGACACACGCCCTGATTCACCA. Translating gives CASITDTRPDSP. The CDR3 in its entirety is CASITDTRPDSPLFF.

Comment on this clone: The read ends 3 residues early relative to the CDR3; the germline J gene fills the gap. The rearrangement links TRBV5-6 to TRBJ2-2, with D tentatively TRBD2 (5 bases). The CDR3 totals 14 residues. Germline assignment: CDR1 SGHDT and CDR2 YYEEEE. The germline V and J ends were trimmed by 2 bases and 1 base, with 6 bases remaining between them. Partial CDR3 DNA: TGTGCCAGCAGCTTACTAGGGAACACCGGGGAG. Protein: CASSLLGNTGE. In full, the CDR3 is CASSLLGNTGELFF. Full variable domain (outside the CDR3, taken from reference TRBV5-6 and TRBJ2-2): DAGVTQSPTHLIKTRGQQVTLRCSPKSGHDTVSWYQQALGQGPQFIFQYYEEEERQRGNFPDRFSGHQFPNYSSELNVNALLLGDSALYLCASSLLGNTGELFFGEGSRLTVL.

On this clone: The CDR3 extends 3 residues past the end of the read, so its final part is completed from the germline J gene. This sequence joins TRBV7-3 and TRBJ2-1; 7 positions match TRBD2. This CDR3 has 14 residues. J was trimmed by 7 bases and V by 4 bases; bases with no gene match: 7. CDR1 and CDR2 from the germline V gene are SGHTA and FQGTGA. Partial CDR3 DNA: TGTGCCAGCAGCTCCCTCGGCGGGGGAAATGAG. Translation: CASSSLGGGNE. The whole CDR3 sequence is CASSSLGGGNEQFF.

A word on this clone: The read terminates 3 residues before the CDR3 end, so the remaining end is supplied by the germline J gene. This rearrangement joins TRBV9 to TRBJ2-2; 9 bases line up with TRBD1. Germline assignment: CDR1 SGDLS and CDR2 YYNGEE. Trimming removed 3 bases from V and 5 bases from J; junction bases left unmatched: 5. The CDR3 runs 15 residues. CDR3 bases read: TGTGCCAGCAGCGGTAACAGGGGGCGAACCGGGGAG. It codes for CASSGNRGRTGE. The full-length CDR3 reads as CASSGNRGRTGELFF.

A word on this clone: Sequencing ends 3 residues short of the CDR3 end; the germline J gene provides the rest. The rearrangement joins TRBV2 to TRBJ2-1, with a tentative D call TRBD1 (6 bases). CDR3 length: 15 residues. The germline V gene has CDR1 SNHLY and CDR2 FYNNEI. Trimming removed 8 bases from V and 5 bases from J, with 19 bases in between. The CDR3 sequence: CASLYDRRLHNEQFF. Partial CDR3 DNA: TGTGCCAGCCTGTACGACAGGAGACTTCACAATGAG.

Worth noting for this clone: Read coverage stops 3 residues before the CDR3 terminus; the germline J gene supplies the remainder. The genes are TRBV10-3 and TRBJ2-1, with D maybe TRBD2 (6 bases). The germline V and J ends were trimmed by 3 bases and 5 bases, with 17 bases remaining between them. Germline V CDR1 and CDR2: ENHRY, SYGVKD. The CDR3 spans 16 residues. The CDR3 region is CAISDYSSARNNEQFF. The DNA read from the CDR3 is TGTGCCATCAGTGATTACTCTAGCGCCCGTAACAATGAG.

Concerning this clone: The CDR3 end lies 3 residues beyond the end of the read and is filled in from the germline J gene. This chain uses TRBV11-2 with TRBJ1-5, with 8 bases lining up with TRBD1. Germline loops: CDR1 SGHAT, CDR2 FQNNGV. The J segment lost 7 bases and the V segment lost 1 base, leaving 3 bases of the junction unmatched. The CDR3 sequence is 14 residues long. The sequenced CDR3 bases are TGTGCCAGCAGCTTAGGGACAGGGCCACAGCCC. This encodes CASSLGTGPQP. The entire CDR3 sequence reads CASSLGTGPQPQHF.

Details on this clone: The read halts 3 residues ahead of the CDR3 end, with the missing end drawn from the germline J gene. The chain couples TRBV5-1 to TRBJ1-2; D gene ambiguous. CDR1 is SGHRS and CDR2 is YFSETQ in the germline V gene. V was trimmed by 0 bases and J by 1 base, leaving 10 bases between them. This CDR3 spans 15 amino acids. The CDR3: CASSLALGLNYGYTF. The CDR3 DNA, read in part, is TGCGCCAGCAGCTTGGCCCTTGGCCTTAACTATGGC.

The CDR3: CASRLEGSLDYGYTF. The sequenced part of the CDR3 DNA is TGTGCCAGCCGCCTGGAAGGGTCTTTGGACTATGGC. This chain connects TRBV19 to TRBJ1-2; the D is unclear. The CDR3 is cut off 3 residues early in the read; its end comes from the germline J gene. The CDR3 runs 15 residues. Germline loops: CDR1 LNHDA, CDR2 SQIVND (reference sequence). V gave up 9 bases and J gave up 3 bases, with 20 bases separating them.

Comments on this clone: The read falls 3 residues short of the CDR3 end, and the missing part is taken from the germline J gene. The chain is built from TRBV18 and TRBJ1-2; 8 nucleotides align to TRBD1. The germline V gene has CDR1 KGHSH and CDR2 LQKENI. The CDR3 extends over 14 amino acids. The CDR3: CASSIQGGAYDYTF. CDR3 bases read: TGTGCCAGCTCCATACAGGGGGGAGCCTACGAC.

As for this clone: Sequencing ends 3 residues short of the CDR3 end; the germline J gene provides the rest. The genes are TRBV5-1 and TRBJ1-2; D is perhaps TRBD1 (5 bases). The CDR3 length is 15 residues. CDR1 and CDR2 from the germline V gene are SGHRS and YFSETQ. V dropped 0 bases and J dropped 6 bases, with 15 bases sitting between them. The sequenced CDR3 bases are TGCGCCAGCAGCTTGGGTCCCAGGGTAGGCGATGGC. Amino acid sequence: CASSLGPRVGDG. Given in full, the CDR3 is CASSLGPRVGDGYTF.

As concerns this clone: Sequencing ends 3 residues short of the CDR3 end; the germline J gene provides the rest. This chain uses TRBV2 with TRBJ2-5, with D possibly TRBD1 on 6 matching bases. Per the germline V gene, CDR1 is SNHLY and CDR2 is FYNNEI. V lost 4 bases to trimming and J lost 1 base, with 13 bases between them. CDR3 length: 15 amino acids. The sequenced CDR3 bases are TGTGCCAGCAGTGCGGGCAGGGGAATCCAAGAGACC. It encodes CASSAGRGIQET. The entire CDR3 protein reads CASSAGRGIQETQYF.

On this clone itself: The read ends 3 residues before the CDR3 terminus; that terminus is restored from the germline J gene. The V gene is TRBV18, the J gene TRBJ1-1; D is possibly TRBD1 (6 bases). Trimming cost V 3 bases and J 4 bases, with 15 bases left between them. Germline V gives CDR1 KGHSH, CDR2 LQKENI. The CDR3 length is 15 residues. The part of the CDR3 DNA that was read is TGTGCCAGCTCACCTAATCAGGGGCGTGTCACTGAA. Translating gives CASSPNQGRVTE. The CDR3, in full, reads CASSPNQGRVTEAFF.

About this clone: From the germline J gene comes the end of the CDR3, since the read stops 3 residues before it. V usage is TRBV7-8 and J usage is TRBJ2-3; D remains unclear. The ends were cut back, 6 bases at V and 4 bases at J, with 17 bases in the middle. The V gene's germline CDR1 is SGHVS and CDR2 FQNEAQ. The CDR3 is made up of 15 amino acids. CDR3 region: CASRATSIRADTQYF. Partial CDR3 DNA: TGTGCCAGCAGGGCTACTTCGATAAGGGCAGATACG.

Worth noting for this clone: The observed sequence ends 3 residues before the CDR3 terminus, with the missing tail filled in from the germline J gene. This sequence joins TRBV2 and TRBJ1-5; TRBD1 is a possible D gene (6 bases). Germline values: CDR1 SNHLY, CDR2 FYNNEI. The CDR3 has 13 residues. Between the trimmed V and J ends, which lost 9 bases and 5 bases, there was a span of 14 bases. The part of the CDR3 DNA that was read is TGTGCCAGTACCACAGGGCAGGATCAGCCC. It yields the protein CASTTGQDQP. The whole CDR3 region reads CASTTGQDQPQHF. Full variable domain (missing parts from reference TRBV2 and TRBJ1-5): EPEVTQTPSHQVTQMGQEVILRCVPISNHLYFYWYRQILGQKVEFLVSFYNNEISEKSEIFDDQFSVERPDGSNFTLKIRSTKLEDSAMYFCASTTGQDQPQHFGDGTRLSIL.

This chain's CDR3 is CASRAQGFGNQPQYF. Partial CDR3 DNA: TGTGCCAGTAGGGCACAGGGATTTGGCAATCAGCCG. The rearrangement joins TRBV19 to TRBJ2-3; D is perhaps TRBD1 (6 bases). The read terminates 3 residues ahead of where the CDR3 ends, so the germline J gene completes it. The CDR3 consists of 15 residues. Germline assignment: CDR1 LNHDA and CDR2 SQIVND (reference sequence).

Worth noting for this clone: The read finishes 3 residues shy of the CDR3 end, and the germline J gene is used to complete it. This chain connects TRBV11-2 to TRBJ1-1; TRBD1 might be the D (5 bases). CDR1 is SGHAT, CDR2 FQNNGV, per germline. There are 14 residues in the CDR3. Trimming removed 5 bases at V and 2 bases at J, with 12 bases between. The DNA read from the CDR3 is TGTGCCAGCAGCCCACAGGTCGCCAACACTGAA. Translation: CASSPQVANTE. The full CDR3 protein is CASSPQVANTEAFF.

In the case of this clone: The read terminates 3 residues ahead of where the CDR3 ends, so the germline J gene completes it. The J gene is TRBJ1-5, the V gene TRBV19, with D perhaps matching TRBD1 (5 bases). CDR3 length: 17 residues. V gave up 10 bases and J gave up 3 bases, with 25 bases separating them. Looked up from germline, CDR1 is LNHDA and CDR2 is SQIVND (reference sequence). Partial CDR3 DNA: TGTGCCACCTCTGGCCCGGGGGGGGTTCTACTCAATCAGCCC. Protein: CATSGPGGVLLNQP. In full, the CDR3 is CATSGPGGVLLNQPQHF.

On this clone: The read terminates 3 residues ahead of where the CDR3 ends, so the germline J gene completes it. This rearrangement joins TRBV11-2 to TRBJ2-6; the D gene is possibly TRBD1 (5 bases). This CDR3 is built from 15 residues. Germline CDR1 and CDR2: SGHAT and FQNNGV. V was trimmed by 2 bases and J by 1 base, leaving 6 bases between them. The CDR3 bases that were read are TGTGCCAGCAGCTTATCAGGGTCTGGGGCCAACGTC. Its translation is CASSLSGSGANV. The full CDR3 protein is CASSLSGSGANVLTF.

On this clone: Read sequence stops 3 residues before the CDR3 end, and the germline J gene provides the missing end. V is TRBV5-1 and J is TRBJ2-2; TRBD1 agrees at 8 bases. V dropped 4 bases and J dropped 1; count of bases not matched to a gene: 3. The CDR3 spans 15 residues. Germline V gene lookup returns CDR1 SGHRS and CDR2 YFSETQ. CDR3 bases read: TGCGCCAGCAGCCGACAGGGGATGAACACCGGGGAG. Protein: CASSRQGMNTGE. The whole CDR3 sequence is CASSRQGMNTGELFF.

Concerning this clone itself: The read terminates 3 residues before the CDR3 end, so the remaining end is supplied by the germline J gene. The chain recombines TRBV7-3 with TRBJ2-3; 7 bases map to TRBD1. The CDR3 totals 14 residues. V lost 4 bases to trimming and J lost 0 bases; unmatched junction nucleotides: 1. From germline, CDR1 is SGHTA and CDR2 FQGTGA. Incomplete CDR3 DNA: TGTGCCAGCAGCTCGACAGGGAGCACAGATACG. Translating gives CASSSTGSTDT. The CDR3 in full is CASSSTGSTDTQYF.

Concerning this clone itself: The sequence runs out 3 residues before the end of the CDR3; the remainder is reconstructed from the germline J gene. The chain links TRBV20-1 to TRBJ2-5; TRBD2 aligns across 11 bases. CDR1 and CDR2 from the germline V gene are DFQATT and SNEGSKA (reference sequence). The CDR3 loop spans 16 amino acids. V lost 3 bases, J lost 2 bases, and 8 bases stayed unmatched. CDR3 amino acids: CSASLTGTSGQETQYF. CDR3 bases read: TGCAGTGCTAGCCTAACCGGGACTAGCGGACAAGAGACC.

Worth noting for this clone: The read terminates 3 residues ahead of where the CDR3 ends, so the germline J gene completes it. The V gene is TRBV7-3, the J gene TRBJ2-7; TRBD2 agrees at 8 bases. This CDR3 is 15 amino acids long. J gave up 4 bases and V 5 bases, and 10 bases lay outside the gene matches. Germline V gene sequence: CDR1 SGHTA, CDR2 FQGTGA. The CDR3 protein is CASSPGGGPFYEQYF. The sequenced part of the CDR3 DNA is TGTGCCAGCAGCCCCGGGGGGGGGCCCTTTTACGAG. The complete variable domain, with remaining parts taken from reference TRBV7-3 and TRBJ2-7, reads GAGVSQTPSNKVTEKGKYVELRCDPISGHTALYWYRQSLGQGPEFLIYFQGTGAADDSGLPNDRFFAVRPEGSVSTLKIQRTERGDSAVYLCASSPGGGPFYEQYFGPGTRLTVT.

About this clone: The CDR3 extends 3 residues past the end of the read, so its final part is completed from the germline J gene. The chain has TRBV7-3 and TRBJ2-3, with 9 positions matching TRBD1. The V gene's germline CDR1 is SGHTA and CDR2 FQGTGA. This CDR3 has 14 residues. The sequenced part of the CDR3 DNA is TGTGCCAGCAGCCCTGGGACAGGGCGTGGGTCG. Its protein is CASSPGTGRGS. The full-length CDR3 reads as CASSPGTGRGSQYF.